The T cell receptor beta chain described here comes from a study of regulatory T cells in long-lasting Graves disease. Findings and caveats of the study: Favored usage of TRBV28, TRBJ1-2 and TRBJ2-5 was recorded in persistent disease.

This clonotype was picked up many times. Its cognate antigen is unknown. Time point in this sample: newly diagnosed GD, antithyroid drugs for less than 3 months. From PBMCs, RNA was extracted and then used to make the TCR library. A roughly 8.7-milliliter sample of peripheral blood was drawn into EDTA tubes. Arm-PCR of CDR3 regions and iRepertoire HTBI primers were the basis on which TCR beta libraries were built. Under the authors' procedure: Among the samples, around 58 TRBV and approximately 13 TRBJ segments were identified. Using its own MiXCR run on the multiplex PCR reads, TCRdb lists one record per CDR3 protein. The V and J calls come from TCRdb's annotation, not from the publication. Here the sample spans 200,000 to 250,000 distinct CDR3 sequences, 20% to 25% being singletons. The CDR3 runs 15 residues. V lost 1 base to trimming and J lost 6 bases, with 15 bases between them.

Material: peripheral blood mononuclear cells (PBMCs), obtained at new diagnosis, from a patient treated with antithyroid drugs. The chain uses TRBV12-3 or TRBV12-4 and TRBJ1-2; the D gene is possibly TRBD1 (5 bases). This TCR came from a female donor with Graves disease. The CDR3 protein is CASSLVVQGYDGYTF. The CDR3 DNA is TGTGCCAGCAGTTTAGTGGTGCAGGGCTATGATGGCTACACCTTC.